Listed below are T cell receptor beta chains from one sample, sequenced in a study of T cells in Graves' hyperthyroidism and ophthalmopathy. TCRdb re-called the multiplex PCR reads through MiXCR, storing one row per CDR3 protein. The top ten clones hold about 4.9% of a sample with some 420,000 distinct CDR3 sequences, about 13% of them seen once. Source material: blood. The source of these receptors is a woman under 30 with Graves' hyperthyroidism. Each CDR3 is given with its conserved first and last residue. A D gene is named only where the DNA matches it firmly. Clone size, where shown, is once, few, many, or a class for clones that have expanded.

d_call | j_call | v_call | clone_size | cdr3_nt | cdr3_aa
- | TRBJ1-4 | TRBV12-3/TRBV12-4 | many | TGTGCCAGCAGTCGGGGCGCACCCACAACTAATGAAAAACTGTTTTTT | CASSRGAPTTNEKLFF
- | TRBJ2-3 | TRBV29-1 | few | TGCAGCGTTGGTAGGAGACTCAGCACAGATACGCAGTATTTT | CSVGRRLSTDTQYF
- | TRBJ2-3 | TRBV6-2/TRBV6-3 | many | TGTGCCAGCAGTTACTCCCCAGATACGCAGTATTTT | CASSYSPDTQYF
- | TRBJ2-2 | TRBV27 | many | TGTGCCAGCAGTAGGTCCCCCGGGGAGCTGTTTTTT | CASSRSPGELFF
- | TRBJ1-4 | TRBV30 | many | TGTGCCTGGAGTGTCGGGTTGTCAAAACTGTTTTTT | CAWSVGLSKLFF
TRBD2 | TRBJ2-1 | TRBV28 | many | TGTGCCAGCAGTTTATCCCTAGGAGCGGGGGGGGATTCCTCCTACAATGAGCAGTTCTTC | CASSLSLGAGGDSSYNEQFF
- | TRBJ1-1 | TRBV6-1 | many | TGTGCCAGCAGGGGCGACCTGAACACTGAAGCTTTCTTT | CASRGDLNTEAFF
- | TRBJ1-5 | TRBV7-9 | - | TGTGCCAGCAGCTGGGATAGGGGCAATCAGCCCCAGCATTTT | CASSWDRGNQPQHF
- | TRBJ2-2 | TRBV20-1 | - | TGCAGTGCTAGTCACCTTGGGAACACCGGGGAGCTGTTTTTT | CSASHLGNTGELFF
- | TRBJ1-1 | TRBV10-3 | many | TGTGCCATCAGTGCTATATCGGGGAACACTGAAGCTTTCTTT | CAISAISGNTEAFF
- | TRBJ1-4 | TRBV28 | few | TGTGCCAGCAGTCCACCCGCCTCGGTTCTGTGGGAAAAACTGTTTTTT | CASSPPASVLWEKLFF
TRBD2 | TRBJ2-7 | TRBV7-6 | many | TGTGCCAGCAGCCCAGACGGGAGCGGGAGCTACGAGCAGTACTTC | CASSPDGSGSYEQYF
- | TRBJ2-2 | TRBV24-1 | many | TGTGCCACCAGTGATTACTCGTTGCTCGGGGAGCTGTTTTTT | CATSDYSLLGELFF
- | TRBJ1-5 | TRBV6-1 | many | TGTGCCAGCAGTGTTTCATCTCAGCAGCCCCAGCATTTT | CASSVSSQQPQHF
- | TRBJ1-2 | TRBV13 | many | TGTGCCAGCAGCGTAAGGGGGTTCTATGGCTACACCTTC | CASSVRGFYGYTF
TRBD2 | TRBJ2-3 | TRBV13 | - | TGTGCCAGCAGCCCGGGGGGGGGTTTACTAGCGACCGACACTAGCACAGATACGCAGTATTTT | CASSPGGGLLATDTSTDTQYF
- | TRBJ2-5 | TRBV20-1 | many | TGCAGTTTTCAAGGGGCCCAAGAGACCCAGTACTTC | CSFQGAQETQYF
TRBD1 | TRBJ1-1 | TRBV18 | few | TGTGCCAGCTCAGGAACAGGGGCCACTGAAGCTTTCTTT | CASSGTGATEAFF
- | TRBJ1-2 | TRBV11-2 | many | TGTGCCAGCAGCTTTCGGACGCTAGGACAGAGACACTATGGCTACACCTTC | CASSFRTLGQRHYGYTF
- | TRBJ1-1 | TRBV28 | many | TGTGCCAGCAGTTTCTCTGATTTGGTTTTGAACACTGAAGCTTTCTTT | CASSFSDLVLNTEAFF
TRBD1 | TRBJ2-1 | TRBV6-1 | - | TGTGCCAGCAGCAGTGGGACAGGGTTCAATGAGCAGTTCTTC | CASSSGTGFNEQFF
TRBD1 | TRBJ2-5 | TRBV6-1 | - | TGTGCCAGCAGTCGAACAGGGGGCGGTTTGGCATTGGGAGAGACCCAGTACTTC | CASSRTGGGLALGETQYF
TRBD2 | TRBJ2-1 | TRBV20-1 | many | TGCAGTGCCGACCCACTAGCGGGAGAAAGTAGTGAGCAGTTCTTC | CSADPLAGESSEQFF
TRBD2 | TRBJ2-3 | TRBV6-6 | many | TGTGCCAGCAGTTACCTAGCGGCTAGCACAGATACGCAGTATTTT | CASSYLAASTDTQYF
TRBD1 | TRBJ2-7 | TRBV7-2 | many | TGTGCCAGCAGTGTGACAGGGGGCGGGGATGAGCAGTACTTC | CASSVTGGGDEQYF
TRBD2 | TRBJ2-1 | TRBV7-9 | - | TGTGCCAGCAGCTTATGGGCTAGCGGGAGTAATGAGCAGTTCTTC | CASSLWASGSNEQFF
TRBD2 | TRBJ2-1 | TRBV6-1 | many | TGTGCCAGCAGTTCGACTTCTCCTAGCGGGAGAGCCTACAATGAGCAGTTCTTC | CASSSTSPSGRAYNEQFF
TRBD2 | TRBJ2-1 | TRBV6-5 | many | TGTGCCAGCAGTTACTCTCTAGCGGCGAGCTCCTACAATGAGCAGTTCTTC | CASSYSLAASSYNEQFF
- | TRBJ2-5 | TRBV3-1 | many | TGTGCCAGCAGCACCAACAGGGTCGAGACCCAGTACTTC | CASSTNRVETQYF
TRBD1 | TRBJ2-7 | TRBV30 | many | TGTGCCTGGAGTGTTCTTAAGGGACAGCGCGCCTACGAGCAGTACTTC | CAWSVLKGQRAYEQYF
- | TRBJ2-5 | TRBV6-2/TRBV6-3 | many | TGTGCCAGCAGTTACCCCCAGGGAGAGACCCAGTACTTC | CASSYPQGETQYF
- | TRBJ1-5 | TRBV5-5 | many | TGTGCCAGCAGCTTGGCCCCGGGGCGCTATAATCAGCCCCAGCATTTT | CASSLAPGRYNQPQHF